The 5 T cell receptor beta chains listed next were all sequenced from one sample in a study of shared clonotypes between healthy human individuals. The data were produced by immunoSEQ multiplex PCR, yet TCRdb's version contains in-frame clones alone and is incomplete. The data contain over a million clones, about four fifths of them seen just once; the ten biggest clones take up roughly 0.62%. Sequenced sample: memory CD4+ T cells from PBMCs. The subset: CD45RA-negative fraction. The receptor source for this set is a man between 18 and 29 years old in good health. Some clones in this sample may be carry-over from other donors' samples.

The chain recombines TRBV19 with TRBJ2-5, with D perhaps TRBD1 or TRBD2 (5 bases each). The J call may be wrong; the DNA end is better matched by TRBJ2-7. CDR1 LNHDA and CDR2 SQIVND come from the germline V gene (reference sequence). The CDR3 is 15 residues long. CDR3 bases: TGTGCCAGTAGTATGGGGCTGTGGGGAGCCTACGAGCAGTACTTC. This encodes CASSMGLWGAYEQYF.

The CDR3 nucleotides are TGTGCCAGTATGACAGGGCCCTACAATGAGCAGTTCTTC. Protein product: CASMTGPYNEQFF. The rearrangement uses TRBV28 and TRBJ2-1; 7 bases fit TRBD1. Germline CDR1 is MDHEN and CDR2 is SYDVKM. There are 13 residues in the CDR3. V lost 9 bases and J lost 2; bases outside the gene matches: 4.

This clone has just one count. The genes are TRBV11-2 and TRBJ2-3; D is perhaps TRBD1 (5 bases). Trimming stripped 3 bases from V and 4 bases from J, with 11 bases between. The CDR3 has 14 amino acids. The V gene's germline CDR1 is SGHAT and CDR2 FQNNGV. CDR3 loop: CASSLDMSADTQYF. The CDR3, as DNA: TGTGCCAGCAGCTTGGACATGTCGGCAGATACGCAGTATTTT.

J is TRBJ1-5 and V is TRBV15, with 8 nucleotides matching TRBD1. The V gene end was trimmed by 0 bases and the J gene end by 0 bases; junction bases not matched to a gene: 4. CDR1 is LNHNV and CDR2 is YYDKDF in the germline V gene (reference sequence). This CDR3 region has 17 residues. In DNA form, the CDR3 reads TGTGCCACCAGCAGAGACAGGGGGCCGTATAGCAATCAGCCCCAGCATTTT. Amino acids: CATSRDRGPYSNQPQHF.

The rearrangement links TRBV29-1 to TRBJ2-5, with unresolved D. V was clipped by 7 bases and J by 6 bases, with 21 bases between them. This CDR3 has 14 residues. Germline lookup yields CDR1 SQVTM and CDR2 ANQGSEA. CDR3 nucleotides: TGCAGCGCCGAAGGGCCTTATATAGGTCAGACCCAGTACTTC. Its protein is CSAEGPYIGQTQYF.